These 8 T cell receptor beta chains came from one sample sequenced in a study of cytomegalovirus exposure and HLA in healthy donors (dated 2017 in TCRdb). Library preparation employed the immunoSEQ multiplex PCR assay. For the multiplex PCR, a mixture combining 60 forward primers for TCR Vbeta segments and 13 reverse primers for TCR Jbeta segments was used. The clones in this table, taken by TCRdb from immuneACCESS, are in-frame only. Not every clone is retained; where verified, under half of the shortfall comes from an unresolved V gene, and the cause of the rest is unknown. The sample profile shows 100,000 to 150,000 clones; 81% of them were found once. Of the sample, approximately 4% is held by the ten largest clones. Sample: PBMCs. These receptor sequences come from a young man in good health and CMV-seropositive.

This sequence joins TRBV1 and TRBJ2-1; the D segment call TRBD2 is taken from the table without a DNA check. TRBV1 is a known pseudogene. This CDR3 region has 14 residues. DNA for the CDR3: TGCACCAGCAGCCAAGATGGAGGGGTCAGCGGGCAGTTCTTC. Amino acids: CTSSQDGGVSGQFF.

The chain couples TRBV7-2 to TRBJ1-1, with no clear D. With 2 bases removed from V and 7 bases from J, the gap between germline ends came to 8 bases. The CDR3 spans 12 residues. The germline V gene encodes CDR1 SGHTA and CDR2 FQGNSA. In nucleotides, the CDR3 is TGTGCCAGCAGCTTACCTTCAGATGAAGCTTTCTTT. It specifies CASSLPSDEAFF.

The chain carries TRBV2 and TRBJ1-4; D possibly corresponds to TRBD1 (6 bases). Germline CDR1 reads SNHLY; CDR2 reads FYNNEI. The CDR3 is 15 residues long. V lost 3 bases to trimming and J lost 5 bases, with 13 bases between them. CDR3 DNA: TGTGCCAGCAGTGATATGGGGGGGCTCAATGAAAAACTGTTTTTT. The encoded protein is CASSDMGGLNEKLFF.

This chain connects TRBV5-1 to TRBJ2-3; TRBD2 matches 9 bases. This CDR3 contains 17 residues. The ends lost 1 base at V and 3 bases at J; junction bases unmatched: 9. Germline values: CDR1 SGHRS, CDR2 YFSETQ. CDR3 nucleotides: TGCGCCAGCAGCTTGAATGGACTAGCGTCAGAGACAGATACGCAGTATTTT. It yields the protein CASSLNGLASETDTQYF.

The chain carries TRBV4-3 and TRBJ1-2; 11 positions match TRBD1. This CDR3 is 17 amino acids long. The germline V gene encodes CDR1 LGHNA and CDR2 YSLEER. The trim removed 2 bases at V and 7 bases at J, leaving 12 bases unmatched. The CDR3 sequence: CASSQRRGPGQGGGYTF. For the CDR3, the DNA is TGCGCCAGCAGCCAAAGGAGGGGGCCGGGACAGGGGGGTGGCTACACCTTC.

The chain has TRBV6-5 and TRBJ1-6; 7 nucleotides align to TRBD1. Per germline, CDR1 MNHEY and CDR2 SVGAGI. This CDR3 is built from 14 residues. J gave up 6 bases and V 7 bases, and 6 bases lay outside the gene matches. As DNA, the CDR3 is TGTGCCAGCACTATTGGGACAGCTAATTCACCCCTCCACTTT. As protein: CASTIGTANSPLHF.

This clone was seen once. The chain carries TRBV4-3 and TRBJ2-7; perhaps TRBD1 as D (6 bases). The CDR3 is 13 residues long. The germline V gene has CDR1 LGHNA and CDR2 YSLEER. The V gene lost 8 bases and the J gene lost 3 bases, with 14 bases spanning the gap. CDR3 sequence (DNA): TGCGCCAGCTCGAGAACACAGGGCTACGAGCAGTACTTC. Its translation is CASSRTQGYEQYF.

The gene calls are TRBV5-1 and TRBJ2-2; the D gene is possibly TRBD1 (5 bases). In germline, CDR1 is SGHRS, CDR2 YFSETQ. Between the trimmed V and J ends, which lost 1 base and 5 bases, there was a span of 6 bases. The CDR3 is made up of 13 amino acids. Here the CDR3 reads CASSLQGTGELFF. The CDR3 coding sequence is TGCGCCAGCAGCTTGCAGGGTACCGGGGAGCTGTTTTTT. Full variable domain (remainder filled in from reference TRBV5-1 and TRBJ2-2): KAGVTQTPRYLIKTRGQQVTLSCSPISGHRSVSWYQQTPGQGLQFLFEYFSETQRNKGNFPGRFSGRQFSNSRSEMNVSTLELGDSALYLCASSLQGTGELFFGEGSRLTVL.